A single sample is the source of the 32 T cell receptor beta chains below, sequenced in a study of blood T cell repertoires in COVID-19. TCRdb keeps only in-frame clones here, not all; method: immunoSEQ multiplex PCR. The top ten clones hold 4% of a sample with roughly 250,000 clones, approximately 84% of them seen once. Specimen: peripheral blood. These receptors originate from a man in his forties or fifties with acute or convalescent COVID-19.

The rearrangement links TRBV5-1 to TRBJ2-6; 9 nucleotides align to TRBD1. The V segment lost 4 bases and the J segment 1 base; nucleotides outside the gene matches: 9. This CDR3 is built from 18 residues. The germline V gene has CDR1 SGHRS and CDR2 YFSETQ. Here the CDR3 reads CASSNRDRVLSGANVLTF. The DNA for the CDR3 is TGCGCCAGCAGCAACCGGGACAGGGTCCTATCTGGGGCCAACGTCCTGACTTTC.

The J gene is TRBJ2-2, the V gene TRBV14, with 12 bases identical to TRBD2. With 4 bases clipped from V and 7 bases from J, the junction kept 13 bases outside the gene matches. CDR1 and CDR2 from the germline V gene are SGHDN and FVKESK. The CDR3 is 18 amino acids. This chain's CDR3 is CASSPRELAGGSGGELFF. The CDR3, as DNA: TGTGCCAGCAGCCCAAGGGAACTAGCGGGAGGTTCCGGCGGGGAGCTGTTTTTT. The full variable domain, rest sourced from reference TRBV14 and TRBJ2-2, is EAGVTQFPSHSVIEKGQTVTLRCDPISGHDNLYWYRRVMGKEIKFLLHFVKESKQDESGMPNNRFLAERTGGTYSTLKVQPAELEDSGVYFCASSPRELAGGSGGELFFGEGSRLTVL.

The chain carries TRBV5-4 and TRBJ1-2; D possibly corresponds to TRBD1 (5 bases). Trimming left V 3 bases short and J 4 bases short, with 13 bases between. Germline V gene lookup returns CDR1 SGHNT and CDR2 YYREEE (reference sequence). CDR3 size: 14 residues. The CDR3 protein is CASSSGNRSYGYTF. DNA for the CDR3: TGTGCCAGCAGCTCTGGTAACAGGTCCTATGGCTACACCTTC.

V is TRBV5-1 and J is TRBJ2-1, with 11 bases matching TRBD1. CDR1 SGHRS and CDR2 YFSETQ come from the germline V gene. Trimming took 7 bases from V and 7 from J; bases not matched to a gene: 7. This CDR3 comprises 14 residues. CDR3 in DNA: TGCGCCAGCCGGACCGGGACAGGGGGGAATGAGCAGTTCTTC. Translating gives CASRTGTGGNEQFF. Together with reference TRBV5-1 and TRBJ2-1, the CDR3 gives the full variable domain: KAGVTQTPRYLIKTRGQQVTLSCSPISGHRSVSWYQQTPGQGLQFLFEYFSETQRNKGNFPGRFSGRQFSNSRSEMNVSTLELGDSALYLCASRTGTGGNEQFFGPGTRLTVL.

The CDR3 sequence is CASSLLAGAIGQPQHF. The CDR3 DNA sequence: TGTGCCAGCAGTTTATTAGCAGGGGCGATTGGTCAGCCCCAGCATTTT. V gene TRBV28 combines with J gene TRBJ1-5; tentatively, D is TRBD1 (6 bases). The CDR3 is made up of 16 amino acids. Trimming stripped 1 base from V and 6 bases from J, with 16 bases between. Germline-derived CDR1 and CDR2 are MDHEN and SYDVKM.

V and J are TRBV4-1 and TRBJ2-1, with TRBD2 matching over 11 bases. The CDR3 has 16 amino acids. The germline V gene encodes CDR1 MGHRA and CDR2 YSYEKL. Trimming at V came to 3 bases and at J to 6 bases, leaving 7 bases not matched to a gene. The CDR3 DNA reads TGCGCCAGCAGCCAGGCCGGGACTAGCGGAGGCAATGAGCAGTTCTTC. Amino acids: CASSQAGTSGGNEQFF.

In its sample, this clone was seen once. The gene calls are TRBV25-1 and TRBJ1-1; TRBD1 might be the D (5 bases). The germline gives CDR1 MGHDK, CDR2 SYGVNS. Trimming cost V 1 base and J 4 bases, with 13 bases left between them. CDR3 size: 15 residues. CDR3 DNA: TGTGCCAGCAGTGAATGGGGGGGAAGCCCCACTGAAGCTTTCTTT. Translating it yields CASSEWGGSPTEAFF.

The V and J genes are TRBV5-1 and TRBJ1-6, with TRBD1 matching over 8 bases. The V gene's germline CDR1 is SGHRS and CDR2 YFSETQ. The V gene end was trimmed by 0 bases and the J gene end by 8 bases; junction bases not matched to a gene: 4. CDR3 length: 15 amino acids. The CDR3 nucleotides read TGCGCCAGCAGCTTGGCAGGGGGCGAGGATTCACCCCTCCACTTT. It encodes CASSLAGGEDSPLHF. The full variable domain, in which reference TRBV5-1 and TRBJ1-6 provide the parts outside the CDR3, is KAGVTQTPRYLIKTRGQQVTLSCSPISGHRSVSWYQQTPGQGLQFLFEYFSETQRNKGNFPGRFSGRQFSNSRSEMNVSTLELGDSALYLCASSLAGGEDSPLHFGNGTRLTVT.

The rearrangement uses TRBV4-1 and TRBJ1-1, with 9 bases lining up with TRBD1. J was trimmed by 4 bases and V by 1 base; bases with no gene match: 13. Looked up from germline, CDR1 is MGHRA and CDR2 is YSYEKL. The CDR3 covers 18 residues. CDR3 sequence reads: CASSQVEGDRAFGTEAFF. For the CDR3, the DNA is TGCGCCAGCAGCCAAGTCGAGGGGGACAGGGCATTTGGCACTGAAGCTTTCTTT.

J is TRBJ1-2 and V is TRBV7-3, with no clear D. The CDR3 runs 14 residues. The germline gives CDR1 SGHTA, CDR2 FQGTGA. V was trimmed by 5 bases and J by 4 bases, leaving 14 bases between them. CDR3 sequence: CASSHSEQPYGYTF. Here the CDR3 DNA reads TGTGCCAGCAGCCACAGTGAACAGCCCTATGGCTACACCTTC.

The rearrangement joins TRBV5-1 to TRBJ1-5; D possibly corresponds to TRBD1 (6 bases). Germline assignment: CDR1 SGHRS and CDR2 YFSETQ. V gave up 5 bases and J gave up 4 bases, with 13 bases separating them. This CDR3 comprises 14 residues. CDR3 loop: CASSCHRENQPQHF. As DNA, the CDR3 is TGCGCCAGCAGTTGCCACAGGGAGAATCAGCCCCAGCATTTT.

The chain recombines TRBV11-3 with TRBJ2-1; 7 positions agree with TRBD2. The CDR3 extends over 15 amino acids. Germline V gene lookup returns CDR1 SGHNT and CDR2 YENEEA. J lost 6 bases, V lost 4 bases, and 9 bases had no gene match. The CDR3: CASSYGRELFNEQFF. The CDR3 DNA follows: TGTGCCAGCAGCTATGGGCGGGAGTTGTTCAATGAGCAGTTCTTC.

The chain couples TRBV6-5 to TRBJ1-1, with 9 nucleotides matching TRBD1. Germline V CDR1 and CDR2: MNHEY, SVGAGI. V lost 2 bases to trimming and J lost 5 bases; unmatched junction nucleotides: 9. The length of the CDR3 is 16 residues. The CDR3 loop reads CASSYVGTGGRTEAFF. The CDR3 bases are TGTGCCAGCAGTTACGTTGGTACAGGGGGCCGTACTGAAGCTTTCTTT.

This chain uses TRBV3-1 (or the pseudogene TRBV3-2) with TRBJ2-7; D is uncertain. Trimming took 2 bases from V and 4 from J, leaving 12 bases between them. CDR3 length equals 14 residues. Germline CDR1 reads LGHDT; CDR2 reads YNNKEL (reference sequence). CDR3 bases: TGTGCCAGCAGCCAATATCACGGTCGGTACGAGCAGTACTTC. Its translation is CASSQYHGRYEQYF.

The genes are TRBV28 and TRBJ2-7; TRBD2 aligns across 11 bases. Germline V gives CDR1 MDHEN, CDR2 SYDVKM. The trim removed 6 bases at V and 3 bases at J, leaving 4 bases unmatched. The CDR3 has 14 residues. Written as DNA, the CDR3 is TGTGCCAGCAGCAGAACTAGCGGGAGCTACGAGCAGTACTTC. It specifies CASSRTSGSYEQYF.

V gene TRBV2 combines with J gene TRBJ1-4; TRBD1 matches at 9 bases. The V gene's germline CDR1 is SNHLY and CDR2 FYNNEI. Unmatched junction bases numbered 8, after V lost 5 bases and J lost 4 bases. The CDR3 is 16 amino acids. For the CDR3, the DNA is TGTGCCAGCAGTCGTGCCGGGACAGGGAATAATGAAAAACTGTTTTTT. Its translation: CASSRAGTGNNEKLFF.

The gene calls are TRBV12-3 or TRBV12-4 and TRBJ1-1, with D maybe TRBD1 (5 bases). The CDR3 totals 13 residues. Trimming removed 5 bases from V and 0 bases from J, with 7 bases in between. The chain's CDR3 is CASSAGMNTEAFF. Here the CDR3 DNA reads TGTGCCAGCAGTGCAGGGATGAACACTGAAGCTTTCTTT.

The V call is TRBV29-1, the J call TRBJ1-1; TRBD1 matches at 7 bases. The trim removed 4 bases at V and 1 base at J, leaving 3 bases unmatched. Germline-derived CDR1 and CDR2 are SQVTM and ANQGSEA. The CDR3 is 13 residues long. The CDR3 reads CSVGTGGNTEAFF. Written as DNA, the CDR3 is TGCAGCGTTGGGACAGGAGGGAACACTGAAGCTTTCTTT.

The gene calls are TRBV15 and TRBJ1-1; D remains ambiguous. Trimming stripped 5 bases from V and 4 bases from J, with 17 bases between. CDR1 is LNHNV, CDR2 YYDKDF, per germline (reference sequence). The CDR3 covers 15 residues. Here the CDR3 DNA reads TGTGCCACCAGCGAATGGGAGGCCCTGGGCACTGAAGCTTTCTTT. Translating it yields CATSEWEALGTEAFF.

The gene calls are TRBV18 and TRBJ2-7, with 9 bases fitting TRBD1. This CDR3 comprises 14 residues. V shed 5 bases and J 7 bases; nucleotides not matched to a gene: 9. Germline CDR1 and CDR2: KGHSH and LQKENI. The CDR3 DNA sequence: TGTGCCAGCTCAGGGTTCGGGACAGGGAGTGAGCAGTACTTC. This gives the protein CASSGFGTGSEQYF.

The chain employs TRBV3-1 (or the pseudogene TRBV3-2) and TRBJ1-4, with TRBD1 matching 7 bases. The V gene end was trimmed by 4 bases and the J gene end by 4 bases; junction bases not matched to a gene: 6. CDR1 is LGHDT, CDR2 YNNKEL, per germline (reference sequence). CDR3 length: 15 residues. CDR3 coding DNA: TGTGCCAGCAGCCGGAGGGGGCATTATAATGAAAAACTGTTTTTT. It specifies CASSRRGHYNEKLFF.

The chain employs TRBV6-5 and TRBJ2-1; a possible D gene is TRBD1 (5 bases). The length of the CDR3 is 15 residues. V shed 6 bases and J shed 3 bases, with 15 bases lying between them. Germline-derived CDR1 and CDR2 are MNHEY and SVGAGI. CDR3 protein: CASSITGDFYNEQFF. CDR3 sequence (DNA): TGTGCCAGCAGCATAACAGGCGATTTCTACAATGAGCAGTTCTTC.

J is TRBJ2-7 and V is TRBV28; the match to TRBD1 covers 8 bases. The CDR3 consists of 18 residues. Germline loops: CDR1 MDHEN, CDR2 SYDVKM. Germline trimming cut 4 bases from V and 2 bases from J; bases unmatched to any gene: 16. The DNA for the CDR3 is TGTGCCAGCAGTTCCGACGGCGCGCCGACAGGGGTCCCCTACGAGCAGTACTTC. Its protein is CASSSDGAPTGVPYEQYF.

This rearrangement joins TRBV2 to TRBJ2-3; possible D gene TRBD1, 5 bases. Trimming pared 7 bases from V and 4 bases from J, leaving 18 bases between. CDR1 is SNHLY, CDR2 FYNNEI, per germline. The length of the CDR3 is 15 residues. CDR3 DNA sequence: TGTGCCAGCACAGTTCAGGGAACGTTCTCAGATACGCAGTATTTT. Its translation: CASTVQGTFSDTQYF.

This chain uses TRBV3-1 (or the pseudogene TRBV3-2) with TRBJ2-7; 9 nucleotides match TRBD1. The junction had 6 bases not matched to a gene; V was cut back by 4 bases and J by 2 bases. CDR3 length equals 15 residues. Germline values: CDR1 LGHDT, CDR2 YNNKEL (reference sequence). As DNA, the CDR3 is TGTGCCAGCAGCCTGTCGGGGACAGGGACCTACGAGCAGTACTTC. Amino acids: CASSLSGTGTYEQYF.

The chain combines TRBV7-9 with TRBJ2-1; the match to TRBD2 covers 8 bases. The trim removed 5 bases at V and 8 bases at J, leaving 11 bases unmatched. The CDR3 is 15 residues long. The germline CDR1 and CDR2 sequences are SEHNR and FQNEAQ (reference sequence). The CDR3 loop is CASSPGLGGFDEQFF. Here the CDR3 DNA reads TGTGCCAGCAGCCCGGGACTAGGTGGCTTCGATGAGCAGTTCTTC.

Only one count was recorded for this clone. This chain connects TRBV9 to TRBJ2-7; 12 nucleotides match TRBD1. V lost 3 bases, J lost 5 bases, and 9 bases stayed unmatched. The CDR3 spans 16 residues. CDR1 and CDR2 (germline): SGDLS, YYNGEE. The CDR3, as DNA: TGTGCCAGCAGCGAGGGAGGAGGGACAGGGGGCCACGAGCAGTACTTC. It codes for CASSEGGGTGGHEQYF.

The chain recombines TRBV30 with TRBJ2-3, with 10 bases matching TRBD2. Germline V gives CDR1 GTSNPN, CDR2 SVGIG (reference sequence). V lost 0 bases to trimming and J lost 6 bases; unmatched junction nucleotides: 12. The CDR3 runs 17 residues. Here the CDR3 DNA reads TGTGCCTGGAGTGTTGGAGGGCTAGCGGGAGTCGGGGATACGCAGTATTTT. It specifies CAWSVGGLAGVGDTQYF.

This clone is a singleton in its sample. V is TRBV30 and J is TRBJ2-7; 10 positions match TRBD1. After removal of 1 base from V and 0 bases from J, the junction contained 9 bases not matched to a gene. The CDR3 is made up of 17 amino acids. The germline V gene encodes CDR1 GTSNPN and CDR2 SVGIG (reference sequence). Here the CDR3 reads CAWSAGWGQGSSYEQYF. The CDR3 DNA is TGTGCCTGGAGTGCCGGTTGGGGACAGGGGAGCTCCTACGAGCAGTACTTC. The whole variable domain, remainder taken from reference TRBV30 and TRBJ2-7, is SQTIHQWPATLVQPVGSPLSLECTVEGTSNPNLYWYRQAAGRGLQLLFYSVGIGQISSEVPQNLSASRPQDRQFILSSKKLLLSDSGFYLCAWSAGWGQGSSYEQYFGPGTRLTVT.

The gene calls are TRBV4-2 and TRBJ1-6, with 8 bases lining up with TRBD1. CDR1 and CDR2 from the germline V gene are LGHNA and YNFKEQ. This CDR3 contains 15 residues. The trim removed 0 bases at V and 9 bases at J, leaving 4 bases unmatched. The CDR3 here is CASSQDRQGLSPLHF. CDR3 bases: TGTGCCAGCAGCCAAGATCGACAGGGGCTTTCACCCCTCCACTTT.

J is TRBJ2-7 and V is TRBV30; 9 nucleotides match TRBD1. The germline V gene has CDR1 GTSNPN and CDR2 SVGIG (reference sequence). The CDR3 is 15 residues long. The V segment lost 2 bases and the J segment 4 bases; nucleotides outside the gene matches: 9. The CDR3 coding sequence is TGTGCCTGGAGTAAAGCCGGGACAGGGAGTTACGAGCAGTACTTC. Translated, it gives CAWSKAGTGSYEQYF.

Written as DNA, the CDR3 is TGTGCCATCAGTGGCTCCCAGGATTATTCACCCCTCCACTTT. Amino acid sequence: CAISGSQDYSPLHF. This chain uses TRBV10-3 with TRBJ1-6, with D unresolved. Per germline, CDR1 ENHRY and CDR2 SYGVKD. Trimming cost V 4 bases and J 8 bases, with 12 bases left between them. This CDR3 region has 14 residues.